One and the same sample provided the 25 T cell receptor beta chains below, sequenced in a study of OX40 agonist ivuxolimab in advanced cancers. TCRdb's table, derived via immunoSEQ multiplex PCR, lists solely in-frame clones and lacks some. The sample records 50,000 or so clones, approximately 85% being singletons. The sequenced sample was CD4+ or CD8+ T cells sorted from blood, obtained in a trial of the OX40 agonist ivuxolimab. The receptors originated from an adult with an advanced solid tumor such as melanoma, head and neck, liver or kidney cancer.

The chain carries TRBV5-1 and TRBJ2-5; 10 nucleotides align to TRBD2. This CDR3 comprises 15 residues. Trimming at V came to 7 bases and at J to 3 bases, leaving 9 bases not matched to a gene. CDR1 is SGHRS and CDR2 is YFSETQ in the germline V gene. The DNA for the CDR3 is TGCGCCAGCCGCCTGGGGAGCGGGGGGGAAGAGACCCAGTACTTC. Its translation is CASRLGSGGEETQYF.

The chain uses TRBV5-5 and TRBJ1-2; D is possibly TRBD1 (6 bases). CDR1 is SGHKS and CDR2 is YYEKEE in the germline V gene (reference sequence). V dropped 2 bases and J dropped 7 bases, with 21 bases sitting between them. The CDR3 is 16 amino acids. CDR3: CASSFGGLGAFAGYTF. In DNA, the CDR3 is TGTGCCAGCAGCTTTGGGGGTCTGGGGGCCTTCGCTGGCTACACCTTC.

The CDR3 DNA reads as TGTGCCAGTCTCCCCCACTCTGGAAACACCATATATTTT. The encoded protein is CASLPHSGNTIYF. This chain connects TRBV19 to TRBJ1-3; D gene ambiguous. CDR1 is LNHDA and CDR2 is SQIVND in the germline V gene (reference sequence). The CDR3 has 13 residues. Trimming removed 8 bases from V and 0 bases from J, with 8 bases in between.

The J gene is TRBJ1-5, the V gene TRBV2; weak D call: TRBD1 (6 bases). CDR1 is SNHLY and CDR2 is FYNNEI in the germline V gene. V lost 7 bases to trimming and J lost 3 bases, with 19 bases between them. The CDR3 contains 16 residues. The CDR3 reads CASTEVPGGNNQPQHF. The CDR3, as DNA: TGTGCCAGCACCGAGGTCCCCGGGGGCAACAATCAGCCCCAGCATTTT.

V is TRBV12-2 and J is TRBJ1-2; the table assigns TRBD1, which was not confirmed against the DNA. TRBV12-2 is an annotated pseudogene. The CDR3 is 18 amino acids. CDR3 coding DNA: TGTGCAAGTCGCTTATATCTTAAAAGGACAGGGGGCGAATATGGCTACACCTTC. Its protein product is CASRLYLKRTGGEYGYTF.

The CDR3 here is CASSRERGTEAFF. Written as DNA, the CDR3 is TGTGCCAGCAGTCGAGAAAGGGGCACTGAAGCTTTCTTT. V and J are TRBV6-5 and TRBJ1-1, with TRBD1 as a possible D gene (5 bases). Germline values: CDR1 MNHEY, CDR2 SVGAGI. The V and J ends lost 5 bases and 4 bases respectively, with 11 bases between them. The CDR3 sequence is 13 residues long.

V is TRBV7-8 and J is TRBJ1-2; D perhaps matches TRBD1 (5 bases). The V and J ends lost 5 bases and 2 bases respectively, with 12 bases between them. This CDR3 contains 14 residues. Germline loops: CDR1 SGHVS, CDR2 FQNEAQ. The CDR3 protein is CASSQGRGNYGYTF. CDR3 nucleotides: TGTGCCAGCAGCCAGGGACGGGGGAACTATGGCTACACCTTC.

On this clone: The same CDR3 arises from other DNA sequences in this sample as well. The rearrangement uses TRBV7-9 and TRBJ2-3; 10 bases match TRBD2. J lost 3 bases, V lost 5 bases, and 8 bases had no gene match. This CDR3 region has 16 residues. In germline, CDR1 is SEHNR, CDR2 FQNEAQ (reference sequence). Here the CDR3 DNA reads TGTGCCAGCAGCCTAACGAATAGCGGGGGGACAGATACGCAGTATTTT. Residues: CASSLTNSGGTDTQYF.

CDR3 loop: CASSPSSPTSPGNTIYF. CDR3 in DNA: TGTGCCAGCTCCCCGAGTTCCCCCACGTCGCCTGGAAACACCATATATTTT. This sequence joins TRBV18 and TRBJ1-3; D unresolved. V was pared by 6 bases and J by 2 bases, with 20 bases between. The CDR3 is 17 residues long. Germline V gene data show CDR1 as KGHSH and CDR2 as LQKENI.

This chain uses TRBV15 with TRBJ1-6; possibly TRBD1 for D (6 bases). The V gene's germline CDR1 is LNHNV and CDR2 YYDKDF (reference sequence). This CDR3 has 17 amino acids. The ends were cut back, 1 base at V and 8 bases at J, with 18 bases in the middle. The CDR3, as DNA: TGTGCCACCAGCAGAGGTCCCGATCAGGGGTGGGATTCACCCCTCCACTTT. Translating it yields CATSRGPDQGWDSPLHF.

In this sample, this clone turned up a few times. This chain joins TRBV9 and TRBJ1-6; D is perhaps TRBD1 (5 bases). With 6 bases removed from V and 6 bases from J, the gap between germline ends came to 13 bases. The CDR3 is 14 residues long. CDR1 is SGDLS, CDR2 YYNGEE, per germline. In DNA, the CDR3 is TGTGCCAGCACCCGGGACCGAAGTAATTCACCCCTCCACTTT. Its translation: CASTRDRSNSPLHF.

The chain combines TRBV2 with TRBJ2-6, with TRBD1 identical over 9 bases. The germline V gene has CDR1 SNHLY and CDR2 FYNNEI. V was pared by 5 bases and J by 1 base, with 9 bases of the junction left unmatched. This CDR3 has 18 amino acids. CDR3 residues: CASSRTGVIYSGANVLTF. The CDR3 DNA is TGTGCCAGCAGTAGGACAGGGGTTATTTATTCTGGGGCCAACGTCCTGACTTTC. Full variable domain (remainder filled in from reference TRBV2 and TRBJ2-6): EPEVTQTPSHQVTQMGQEVILRCVPISNHLYFYWYRQILGQKVEFLVSFYNNEISEKSEIFDDQFSVERPDGSNFTLKIRSTKLEDSAMYFCASSRTGVIYSGANVLTFGAGSRLTVL.

This clone was recorded once. The chain uses TRBV27 and TRBJ2-3; D call uncertain. The V and J ends lost 1 base and 1 base respectively, with 15 bases between them. The CDR3 runs 17 residues. Germline V gene sequence: CDR1 MNHEY, CDR2 SMNVEV (reference sequence). The CDR3 is CASSLWTSGFGTDTQYF. The CDR3 DNA follows: TGTGCCAGCAGTTTATGGACCTCAGGCTTCGGCACAGATACGCAGTATTTT.

V is TRBV11-2 and J is TRBJ2-3; maybe TRBD2 (6 bases). The CDR3 is made up of 15 amino acids. Germline CDR1 and CDR2: SGHAT and FQNNGV. V shed 7 bases and J shed 1 base, with 15 bases lying between them. The CDR3 spells CASNRAGLRTDTQYF. CDR3 nucleotide sequence: TGTGCCAGCAACCGGGCGGGGCTTCGCACAGATACGCAGTATTTT.

V and J are TRBV4-3 and TRBJ2-1; 11 bases map to TRBD2. Germline V CDR1 and CDR2: LGHNA, YSLEER. The CDR3 sequence is 17 residues long. The V and J ends lost 0 bases and 4 bases, in that order; junction bases with no gene match: 5. For the CDR3, the DNA is TGCGCCAGCAGCCAAGAGGCTAGCGGGGGGTTTTACAATGAGCAGTTCTTC. Translation: CASSQEASGGFYNEQFF.

The chain has TRBV30 and TRBJ2-3; 8 positions agree with TRBD2. V dropped 4 bases and J dropped 6; count of bases not matched to a gene: 15. CDR3 length: 16 residues. From germline, CDR1 is GTSNPN and CDR2 SVGIG (reference sequence). The CDR3 DNA reads TGTGCCTGGACCCGCCTTGGGCGGGGGGTTTCGGATACGCAGTATTTT. Its translation: CAWTRLGRGVSDTQYF.

The chain has TRBV29-1 and TRBJ2-5; D is perhaps TRBD1 (5 bases). Germline loops: CDR1 SQVTM, CDR2 ANQGSEA. V shed 4 bases and J shed 2 bases, with 8 bases lying between them. CDR3 size: 12 residues. CDR3 DNA: TGCAGCGTTGCCCCAGGGCAAGAGACCCAGTACTTC. This gives the protein CSVAPGQETQYF.

The gene calls are TRBV7-9 and TRBJ2-3; 11 nucleotides match TRBD2. Germline lookup yields CDR1 SEHNR and CDR2 FQNEAQ (reference sequence). V gave up 5 bases and J gave up 4 bases; unmatched junction bases: 8. This CDR3 comprises 16 residues. The CDR3 nucleotides read TGTGCCAGCAGCACCGTTAGCGGGGGGGCCGCAGATACGCAGTATTTT. Its protein product is CASSTVSGGAADTQYF.

This clone was detected only a few times. V and J are TRBV9 and TRBJ2-3; 10 bases map to TRBD2. The CDR3 runs to 14 residues. CDR1 is SGDLS, CDR2 YYNGEE, per germline. The J segment lost 5 bases and the V segment lost 6 bases, leaving 6 bases of the junction unmatched. This chain's CDR3 is CASNLAGAGDTQYF. CDR3 DNA: TGTGCCAGCAATCTAGCGGGGGCGGGAGATACGCAGTATTTT. The full variable domain, with the rest looked up from reference TRBV9 and TRBJ2-3, is DSGVTQTPKHLITATGQRVTLRCSPRSGDLSVYWYQQSLDQGLQFLIQYYNGEERAKGNILERFSAQQFPDLHSELNLSSLELGDSALYFCASNLAGAGDTQYFGPGTRLTVL.

This clone was seen a single time. The chain employs TRBV28 and TRBJ2-6; 7 nucleotides match TRBD1. The germline gives CDR1 MDHEN, CDR2 SYDVKM. The CDR3 extends over 16 amino acids. V shed 3 bases and J 4 bases; nucleotides not matched to a gene: 6. CDR3 protein: CASSFPGTVGANVLTF. CDR3 nucleotides: TGTGCCAGCAGTTTCCCCGGGACAGTCGGGGCCAACGTCCTGACTTTC.

This chain connects TRBV29-1 to TRBJ1-1; D gene ambiguous. The CDR3 is made up of 11 amino acids. CDR1 is SQVTM and CDR2 is ANQGSEA in the germline V gene. The V gene lost 6 bases and the J gene lost 6 bases, with 11 bases spanning the gap. As DNA, the CDR3 is TGCAGCGTCAACCGTGCCTCTGAAGCTTTCTTT. Its translation: CSVNRASEAFF.

CDR3 nucleotides: TGTGCCAGCAGCAGACAGGCGGGGGCAACTAATGAAAAACTGTTTTTT. This translates into CASSRQAGATNEKLFF. This rearrangement joins TRBV9 to TRBJ1-4, with D possibly being TRBD1 (6 bases). The ends were cut back, 4 bases at V and 0 bases at J, with 13 bases in the middle. CDR1 and CDR2 from the germline V gene are SGDLS and YYNGEE. CDR3 length: 16 amino acids.

This clone has just a few counts. CDR3 sequence: CASRRDGGNEKLFF. The CDR3 DNA reads TGTGCCAGCAGGAGGGACGGGGGTAACGAAAAACTGTTTTTT. This chain joins TRBV6-1 and TRBJ1-4; a possible D gene is TRBD1 (5 bases). V lost 6 bases, J lost 8 bases, and 16 bases lay in between. The CDR3 is 14 residues long. CDR1 MNHNS and CDR2 SASEGT come from the germline V gene.

The gene calls are TRBV6-5 and TRBJ2-7, with a possible D match to TRBD2 (5 bases). V was trimmed by 6 bases and J by 7 bases, leaving 13 bases between them. The CDR3 spans 12 residues. Germline V CDR1 and CDR2: MNHEY, SVGAGI. The DNA of the CDR3 is TGTGCCAGCAGAACCGGGGTCCGGGAGCAGTACTTC. It translates to CASRTGVREQYF.

This clone was found a few times. The CDR3 sequence is CASCPGGPFYGYTF. The CDR3 coding sequence is TGTGCCAGCTGCCCTGGGGGGCCGTTCTATGGCTACACCTTC. This chain connects TRBV6-5 to TRBJ1-2, with D possibly matching TRBD1 (6 bases). The CDR3 spans 14 residues. Germline loops: CDR1 MNHEY, CDR2 SVGAGI. Trimming shortened V by 8 bases and J by 4 bases, and 17 bases separated the two germline ends.